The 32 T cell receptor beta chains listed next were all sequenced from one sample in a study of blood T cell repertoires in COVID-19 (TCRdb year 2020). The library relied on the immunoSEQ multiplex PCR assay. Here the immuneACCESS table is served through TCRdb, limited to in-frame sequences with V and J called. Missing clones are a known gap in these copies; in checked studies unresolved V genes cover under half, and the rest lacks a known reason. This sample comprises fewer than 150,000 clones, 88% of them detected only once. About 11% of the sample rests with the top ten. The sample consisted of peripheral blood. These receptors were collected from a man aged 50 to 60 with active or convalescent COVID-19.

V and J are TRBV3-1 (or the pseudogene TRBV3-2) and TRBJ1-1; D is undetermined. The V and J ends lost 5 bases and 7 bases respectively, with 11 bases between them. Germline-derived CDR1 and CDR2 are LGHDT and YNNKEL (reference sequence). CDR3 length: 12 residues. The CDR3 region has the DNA TGTGCCAGCAGCTCGTCGTCCGTTGAAGCTTTCTTT. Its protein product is CASSSSSVEAFF.

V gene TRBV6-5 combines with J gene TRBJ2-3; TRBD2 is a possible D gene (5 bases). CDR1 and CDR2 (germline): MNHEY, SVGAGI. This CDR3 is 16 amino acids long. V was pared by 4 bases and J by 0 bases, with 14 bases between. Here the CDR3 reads CASSLRAGPSTDTQYF. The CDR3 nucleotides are TGTGCCAGCAGTTTGAGGGCCGGTCCTAGCACAGATACGCAGTATTTT.

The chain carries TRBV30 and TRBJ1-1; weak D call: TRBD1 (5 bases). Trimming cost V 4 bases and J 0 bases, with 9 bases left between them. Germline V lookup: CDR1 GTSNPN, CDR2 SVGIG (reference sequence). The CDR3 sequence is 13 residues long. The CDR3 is CAWNTGLNTEAFF. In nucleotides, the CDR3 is TGTGCCTGGAATACAGGACTGAACACTGAAGCTTTCTTT.

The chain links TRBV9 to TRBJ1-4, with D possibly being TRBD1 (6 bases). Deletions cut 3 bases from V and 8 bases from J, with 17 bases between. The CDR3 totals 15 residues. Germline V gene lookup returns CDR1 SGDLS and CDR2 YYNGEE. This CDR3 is CASSAKDSAGEKLFF. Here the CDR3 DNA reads TGTGCCAGCAGCGCTAAGGACAGCGCGGGCGAAAAACTGTTTTTT.

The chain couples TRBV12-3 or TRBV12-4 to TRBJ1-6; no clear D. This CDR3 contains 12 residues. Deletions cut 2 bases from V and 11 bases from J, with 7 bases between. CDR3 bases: TGTGCCAGCAGTTTACGTCAGGCACCCCTCCACTTT. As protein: CASSLRQAPLHF.

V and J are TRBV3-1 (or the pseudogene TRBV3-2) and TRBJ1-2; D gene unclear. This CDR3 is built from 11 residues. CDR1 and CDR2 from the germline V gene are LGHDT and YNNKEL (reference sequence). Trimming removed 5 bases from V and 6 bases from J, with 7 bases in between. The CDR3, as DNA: TGTGCCAGCAGCTCCGTTAATGGCTACACCTTC. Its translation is CASSSVNGYTF.

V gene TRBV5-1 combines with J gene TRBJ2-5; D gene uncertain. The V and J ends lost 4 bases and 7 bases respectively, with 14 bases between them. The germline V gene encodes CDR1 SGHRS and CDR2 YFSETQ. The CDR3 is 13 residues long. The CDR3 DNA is TGCGCCAGCAGCCAGGATCTCGAAGGGACCCAGTACTTC. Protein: CASSQDLEGTQYF.

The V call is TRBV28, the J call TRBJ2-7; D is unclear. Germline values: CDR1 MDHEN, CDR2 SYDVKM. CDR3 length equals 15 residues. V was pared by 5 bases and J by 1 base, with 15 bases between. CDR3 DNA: TGTGCCAGCAGTCTCTCCGGGTTTGATTCCTACGAGCAGTACTTC. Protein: CASSLSGFDSYEQYF.

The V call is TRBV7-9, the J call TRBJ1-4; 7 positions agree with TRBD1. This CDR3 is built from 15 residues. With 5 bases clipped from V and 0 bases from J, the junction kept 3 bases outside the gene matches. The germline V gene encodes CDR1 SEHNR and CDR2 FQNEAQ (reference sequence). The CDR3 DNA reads TGTGCCAGCAGCCCCCAGGGGGCAACTAATGAAAAACTGTTTTTT. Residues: CASSPQGATNEKLFF.

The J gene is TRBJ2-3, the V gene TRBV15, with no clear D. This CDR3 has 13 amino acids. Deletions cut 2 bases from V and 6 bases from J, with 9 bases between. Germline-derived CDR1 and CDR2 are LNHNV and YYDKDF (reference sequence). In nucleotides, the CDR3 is TGTGCCACCAGCAGACAGGCTGAGGATACGCAGTATTTT. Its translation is CATSRQAEDTQYF.

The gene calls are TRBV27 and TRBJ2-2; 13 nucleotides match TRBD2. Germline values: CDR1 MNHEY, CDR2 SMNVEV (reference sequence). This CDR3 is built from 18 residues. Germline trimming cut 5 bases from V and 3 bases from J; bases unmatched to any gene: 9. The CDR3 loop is CASSPGTSGKFHTGELFF. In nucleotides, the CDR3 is TGTGCCAGCAGTCCAGGGACTAGCGGGAAGTTTCACACCGGGGAGCTGTTTTTT.

This chain's CDR3 is CASSLAAGDSGNTIYF. Here the CDR3 DNA reads TGTGCCAGCAGCTTAGCGGCGGGGGACTCTGGAAACACCATATATTTT. The gene calls are TRBV7-9 and TRBJ1-3, with D possibly matching TRBD1 (5 bases). The germline gives CDR1 SEHNR, CDR2 FQNEAQ (reference sequence). There are 16 residues in the CDR3. Trimming cost V 0 bases and J 0 bases, with 9 bases left between them.

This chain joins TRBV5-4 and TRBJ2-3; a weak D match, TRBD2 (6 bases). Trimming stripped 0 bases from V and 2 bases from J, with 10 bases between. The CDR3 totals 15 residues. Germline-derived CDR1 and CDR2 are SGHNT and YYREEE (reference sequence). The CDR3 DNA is TGTGCCAGCAGCTTGGATGGGGACTCCACAGATACGCAGTATTTT. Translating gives CASSLDGDSTDTQYF.

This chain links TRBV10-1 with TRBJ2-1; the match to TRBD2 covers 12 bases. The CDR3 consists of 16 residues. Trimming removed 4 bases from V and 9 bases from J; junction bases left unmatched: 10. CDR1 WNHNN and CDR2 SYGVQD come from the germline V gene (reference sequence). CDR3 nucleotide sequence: TGCGCCAGCAGTGTGGACGTACTAGCGGGAGGTGCTGAGCAGTTCTTC. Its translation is CASSVDVLAGGAEQFF.

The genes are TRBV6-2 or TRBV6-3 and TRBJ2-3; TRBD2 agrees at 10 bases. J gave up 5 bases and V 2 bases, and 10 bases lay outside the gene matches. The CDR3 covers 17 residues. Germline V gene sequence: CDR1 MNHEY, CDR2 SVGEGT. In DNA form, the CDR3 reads TGTGCCAGCAGTTACCCGACACTAGCGGGATTGGTAGATACGCAGTATTTT. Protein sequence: CASSYPTLAGLVDTQYF.

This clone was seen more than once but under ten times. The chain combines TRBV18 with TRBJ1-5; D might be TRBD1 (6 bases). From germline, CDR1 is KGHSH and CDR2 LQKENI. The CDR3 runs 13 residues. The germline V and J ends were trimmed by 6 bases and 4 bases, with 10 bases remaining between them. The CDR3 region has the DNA TGTGCCAGCTCGACAGGTAAAAATCAGCCCCAGCATTTT. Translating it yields CASSTGKNQPQHF.

The CDR3: CATSRGGGIYQETQYF. For the CDR3, the DNA is TGTGCCACCAGCAGAGGAGGGGGAATATACCAAGAGACCCAGTACTTC. This sequence joins TRBV15 and TRBJ2-5; perhaps TRBD1 as D (6 bases). CDR3 length: 16 amino acids. Trimming cost V 1 base and J 0 bases, with 12 bases left between them. Germline assignment: CDR1 LNHNV and CDR2 YYDKDF (reference sequence).

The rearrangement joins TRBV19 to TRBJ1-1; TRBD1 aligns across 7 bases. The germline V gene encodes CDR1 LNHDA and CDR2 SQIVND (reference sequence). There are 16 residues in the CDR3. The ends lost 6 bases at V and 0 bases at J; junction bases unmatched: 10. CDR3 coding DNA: TGTGCCAGTAGAACCCAGGGACAGAGGATGAACACTGAAGCTTTCTTT. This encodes CASRTQGQRMNTEAFF.

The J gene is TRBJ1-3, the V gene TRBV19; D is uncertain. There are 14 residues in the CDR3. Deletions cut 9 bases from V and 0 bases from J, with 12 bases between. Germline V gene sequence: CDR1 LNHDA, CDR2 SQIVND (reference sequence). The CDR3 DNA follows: TGTGCCAGCTCTCCTTTAGACTCTGGAAACACCATATATTTT. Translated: CASSPLDSGNTIYF.

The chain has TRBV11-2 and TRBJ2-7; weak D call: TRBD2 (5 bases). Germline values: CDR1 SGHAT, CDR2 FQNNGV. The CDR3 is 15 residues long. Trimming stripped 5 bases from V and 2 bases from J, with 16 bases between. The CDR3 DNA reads TGTGCCAGCAGCCTGCATCAGCTAGCAACCTACGAGCAGTACTTC. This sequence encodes CASSLHQLATYEQYF.

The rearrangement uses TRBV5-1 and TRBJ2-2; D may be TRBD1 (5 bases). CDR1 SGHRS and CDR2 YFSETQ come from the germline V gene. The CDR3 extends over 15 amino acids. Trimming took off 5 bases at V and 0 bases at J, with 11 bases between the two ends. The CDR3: CASRGPASNTGELFF. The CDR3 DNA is TGCGCCAGCAGGGGGCCGGCATCGAACACCGGGGAGCTGTTTTTT.

The DNA of the CDR3 is TGTGCCAGTAGTCTCGAGCAGGGTCCCAATCAGCCCCAGCATTTT. Encoded protein: CASSLEQGPNQPQHF. The chain combines TRBV19 with TRBJ1-5; TRBD1 might be the D (5 bases). V dropped 5 bases and J dropped 3 bases, with 14 bases sitting between them. Germline values: CDR1 LNHDA, CDR2 SQIVND (reference sequence). This CDR3 is 15 amino acids long.

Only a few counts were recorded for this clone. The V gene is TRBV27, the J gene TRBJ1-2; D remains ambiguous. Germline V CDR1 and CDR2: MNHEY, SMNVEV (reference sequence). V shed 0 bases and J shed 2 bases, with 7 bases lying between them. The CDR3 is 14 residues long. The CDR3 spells CASSLSSANYGYTF. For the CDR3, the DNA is TGTGCCAGCAGTTTATCTTCCGCGAACTATGGCTACACCTTC.

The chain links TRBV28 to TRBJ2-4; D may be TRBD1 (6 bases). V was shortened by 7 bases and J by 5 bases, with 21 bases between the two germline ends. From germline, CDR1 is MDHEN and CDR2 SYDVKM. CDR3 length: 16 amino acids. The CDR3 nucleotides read TGTGCCAGCACCTCTTTCTGGGGGCCGGGCGAAAACATTCAGTACTTC. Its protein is CASTSFWGPGENIQYF. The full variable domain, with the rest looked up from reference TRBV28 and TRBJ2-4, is DVKVTQSSRYLVKRTGEKVFLECVQDMDHENMFWYRQDPGLGLRLIYFSYDVKMKEKGDIPEGYSVSREKKERFSLILESASTNQTSMYLCASTSFWGPGENIQYFGAGTRLSVL.

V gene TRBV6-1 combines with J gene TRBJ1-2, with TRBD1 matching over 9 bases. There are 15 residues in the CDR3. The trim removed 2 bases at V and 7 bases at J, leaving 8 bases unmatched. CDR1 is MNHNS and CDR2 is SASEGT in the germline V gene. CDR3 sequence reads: CASSETTGGYFGYTF. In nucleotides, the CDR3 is TGTGCCAGCAGTGAAACGACAGGGGGTTATTTTGGCTACACCTTC.

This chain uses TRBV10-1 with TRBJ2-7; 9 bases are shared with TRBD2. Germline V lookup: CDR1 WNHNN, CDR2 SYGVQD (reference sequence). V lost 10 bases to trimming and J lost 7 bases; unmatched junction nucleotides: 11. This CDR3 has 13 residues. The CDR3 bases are TGCGCCAACCCGACTAGCGGCGTTGTTGAGCAGTACTTC. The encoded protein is CANPTSGVVEQYF.

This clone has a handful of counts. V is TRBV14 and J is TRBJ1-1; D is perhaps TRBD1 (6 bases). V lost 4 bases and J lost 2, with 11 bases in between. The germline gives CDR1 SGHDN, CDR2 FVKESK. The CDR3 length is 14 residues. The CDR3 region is CASSPGARNTEAFF. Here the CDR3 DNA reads TGTGCCAGCAGCCCAGGGGCGCGAAACACTGAAGCTTTCTTT.

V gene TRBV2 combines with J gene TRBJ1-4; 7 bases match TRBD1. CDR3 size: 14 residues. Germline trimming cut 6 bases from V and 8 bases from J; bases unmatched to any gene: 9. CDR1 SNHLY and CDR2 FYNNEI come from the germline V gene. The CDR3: CASRYYRGDEKLFF. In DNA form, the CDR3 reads TGTGCCAGCAGGTACTACAGGGGAGACGAAAAACTGTTTTTT.

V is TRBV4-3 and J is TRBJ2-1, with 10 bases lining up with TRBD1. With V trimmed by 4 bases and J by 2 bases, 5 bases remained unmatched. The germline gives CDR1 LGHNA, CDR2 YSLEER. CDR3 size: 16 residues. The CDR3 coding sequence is TGCGCCAGCAGCCCCCGGGACAGGGGTGCCTACAATGAGCAGTTCTTC. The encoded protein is CASSPRDRGAYNEQFF.

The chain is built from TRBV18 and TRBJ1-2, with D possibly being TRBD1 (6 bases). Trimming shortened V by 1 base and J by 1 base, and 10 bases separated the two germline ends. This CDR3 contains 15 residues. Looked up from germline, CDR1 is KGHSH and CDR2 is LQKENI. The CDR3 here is CASSPLLDSNYGYTF. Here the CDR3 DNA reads TGTGCCAGCTCACCACTTCTGGACAGTAACTATGGCTACACCTTC.

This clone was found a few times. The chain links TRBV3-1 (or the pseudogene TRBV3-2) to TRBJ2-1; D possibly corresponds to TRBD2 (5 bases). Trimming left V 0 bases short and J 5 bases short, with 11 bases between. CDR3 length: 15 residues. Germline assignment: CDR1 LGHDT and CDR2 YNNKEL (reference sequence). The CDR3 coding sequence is TGTGCCAGCAGCCAAGATTGGGCTAGCAACAATGAGCAGTTCTTC. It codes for CASSQDWASNNEQFF.

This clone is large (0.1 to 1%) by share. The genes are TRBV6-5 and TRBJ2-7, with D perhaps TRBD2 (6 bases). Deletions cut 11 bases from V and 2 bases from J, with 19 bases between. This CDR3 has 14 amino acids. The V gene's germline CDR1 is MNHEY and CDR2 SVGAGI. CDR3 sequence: CAPRLGGNPYEQYF. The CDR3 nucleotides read TGTGCCCCCAGGCTTGGCGGGAATCCCTACGAGCAGTACTTC.